This TCR beta chain came from a study of radiotherapy plus CTLA-4 blockade in lung cancer. Across the study: Around 18% of enrolled patients responded objectively, and about 30% had disease control. Findings and limits, study-wide: Clones of tumor-derived TCRs expanded in blood after radiotherapy plus ipilimumab.

Trimming took 0 bases from V and 7 from J; bases not matched to a gene: 15. The CDR3 contains 19 residues. CDR1 is SGDLS and CDR2 is YYNGEE in the germline V gene. TCRdb keeps only in-frame clones here, not all; method: immunoSEQ multiplex PCR. This sample has 58,000 or so clones, with 70% to 85% found just once. Chemo-refractory metastatic non-small-cell lung cancer patients received focal radiation with ipilimumab CTLA-4 blockade. On this clone itself: Its antigen is not known.

The V call is TRBV9, the J call TRBJ2-1; TRBD2 matches 11 bases. The sample here was peripheral blood, taken from a patient treated with radiotherapy plus ipilimumab. This TCR derives from a human donor with non-small cell lung cancer who had a complete response to radiotherapy plus ipilimumab. The DNA of the CDR3 is TGTGCCAGCAGCGTAGCTGGGGTAGCGGGAGGGCCGAAGCAAAATGAGCAGTTCTTC. Translation: CASSVAGVAGGPKQNEQFF.